A selection of T cell receptor beta chains follows, all from one sample in a study of identical twins. TCRdb itself ran the 5' RACE reads through MiXCR, one entry per CDR3 protein. In the table there are about 700,000 distinct CDR3 sequences, around 6% of which are singletons. Source material: naive T cells sorted from blood. Every receptor here comes from a man between 18 and 35 years old in good health. Both conserved end residues are part of each CDR3. The D gene is left open where the match is weak. Size values are once, few and many counts, or a class for expanded clones, and some rows have none.

j_call clone_size v_call d_call cdr3_aa cdr3_nt
TRBJ2-2 few TRBV18 TRBD2 CASSPRAGVNTGELFF TGTGCCAGCTCACCACGTGCGGGAGTGAACACCGGGGAGCTGTTTTTT
TRBJ2-1 many TRBV20-1 NA CSARDDPAHRGASGYNEQFF TGCAGTGCTAGAGATGACCCCGCCCACAGGGGGGCTAGCGGCTACAATGAGCAGTTCTTC
TRBJ2-5 few TRBV28 NA CASSPFESQETQYF TGTGCCAGCAGCCCTTTTGAAAGCCAAGAGACCCAGTACTTC
TRBJ2-7 many TRBV29-1 NA CSVAGAYEQYF TGCAGCGTTGCTGGGGCCTACGAGCAGTACTTC
TRBJ2-5 many TRBV7-9 NA CASSRRQVETQYF TGTGCCAGCAGCCGACGACAGGTAGAGACCCAGTACTTC
TRBJ2-2 many TRBV5-1 NA CASSLRSGLAGTGELFF TGCGCCAGCAGCTTGAGGTCCGGGCTAGCAGGCACCGGGGAGCTGTTTTTT
TRBJ2-1 many TRBV9 TRBD2 CASSAGGNEQFF TGTGCCAGCTCGGCGGGAGGAAATGAGCAGTTCTTC
TRBJ2-4 many TRBV12-3/TRBV12-4 TRBD1 CASRGTGLAKNIQYF TGTGCCAGCAGGGGGACAGGGTTGGCCAAAAACATTCAGTACTTC
TRBJ2-3 few TRBV13 NA CASSYTHSPDFTDTQYF TGTGCCAGCAGCTATACACATAGCCCGGATTTCACAGATACGCAGTATTTT
TRBJ2-3 many TRBV4-1 NA CASSQRTLIDTQYF TGCGCCAGCAGCCAAAGGACCCTAATAGATACGCAGTATTTT
TRBJ2-5 few TRBV11-2 TRBD2 CASSLDPLAGEETQYF TGTGCCAGCAGCTTAGATCCCCTAGCGGGAGAAGAGACCCAGTACTTC
TRBJ2-1 many TRBV27 NA CASSRVLSLYNEQFF TGTGCCAGCAGCCGAGTCTTGAGCCTGTACAATGAGCAGTTCTTC
TRBJ2-5 NA TRBV5-1 NA CASTAQGFGETQYF TGCGCCAGCACCGCTCAGGGGTTCGGGGAGACCCAGTACTTC
TRBJ2-3 many TRBV12-3/TRBV12-4 TRBD1 CASRSDRDKTDTQYF TGTGCCAGCAGATCAGACAGGGATAAGACAGATACGCAGTATTTT
TRBJ1-1 NA TRBV7-9 NA CASMEEGGEAFF TGTGCCAGCATGGAAGAAGGTGGTGAAGCTTTCTTT
TRBJ1-6 many TRBV12-3/TRBV12-4 TRBD1 CASSLGAGGSPLHF TGTGCCAGCAGTTTAGGAGCAGGGGGTTCACCCCTCCACTTT
TRBJ2-7 NA TRBV28 NA CASSLLRQGTYEQYF TGTGCCAGCAGTTTACTGAGGCAGGGTACCTACGAGCAGTACTTC
TRBJ2-2 NA TRBV5-1 NA CASSLLASENTGELFF TGCGCCAGCAGCTTGCTGGCTAGCGAGAACACCGGGGAGCTGTTTTTT
TRBJ2-3 many TRBV25-1 NA CASSELGRAGTDTQYF TGTGCCAGCAGTGAATTAGGCAGGGCTGGAACAGATACGCAGTATTTT
TRBJ2-6 NA TRBV3-1 NA CAATTLSGANVLTF TGTGCCGCAACCACCCTCTCTGGGGCCAACGTCCTGACTTTC
TRBJ1-1 NA TRBV29-1 NA CSALGLNTEAFF TGCAGCGCCCTAGGACTGAACACTGAAGCTTTCTTT
TRBJ1-1 many TRBV5-1 NA CASSSGRGGQNTEAFF TGCGCCAGCAGCTCCGGGCGTGGGGGGCAGAACACTGAAGCTTTCTTT
TRBJ2-7 many TRBV28 NA CASRGSGVGEQYF TGTGCCAGCAGAGGTAGTGGGGTGGGCGAGCAGTACTTC
TRBJ1-1 NA TRBV5-6 NA CASSFWGTNTEAFF TGTGCCAGCAGCTTTTGGGGGACCAACACTGAAGCTTTCTTT
TRBJ2-7 NA TRBV3-1 NA CASSPKNAHRDYEQYF TGTGCCAGCAGCCCGAAAAATGCCCACAGAGACTACGAGCAGTACTTC
TRBJ1-4 many TRBV20-1 NA CSARLSPEKLFF TGCAGTGCTAGGCTCTCGCCCGAAAAACTGTTTTTT
TRBJ2-5 few TRBV4-3 TRBD2 CASSQNPGGLQETQYF TGCGCCAGCAGCCAAAACCCGGGAGGATTACAAGAGACCCAGTACTTC
TRBJ1-3 few TRBV29-1 NA CSVSTSGNTIYF TGCAGCGTCAGTACCTCTGGAAACACCATATATTTT
TRBJ2-5 many TRBV10-3 NA CAISESLRSETQYF TGTGCCATCAGTGAGTCACTGAGGTCAGAGACCCAGTACTTC
TRBJ2-1 NA TRBV28 TRBD2 CASQPTGLLGRAPIYNEQFF TGTGCCAGCCAACCTACAGGGTTACTCGGGAGGGCCCCCATATACAATGAGCAGTTCTTC
TRBJ2-2 NA TRBV27 TRBD2 CASSLLSGLAGEAGELFF TGTGCCAGCAGTTTATTGTCCGGACTAGCGGGAGAGGCCGGGGAGCTGTTTTTT
TRBJ1-3 many TRBV25-1 NA CASSDRKSSGNTIYF TGTGCCAGCAGTGACAGAAAGAGCTCTGGAAACACCATATATTTT
TRBJ2-1 few TRBV7-9 NA CASSPLISYNEQFF TGTGCCAGCAGCCCCCTGATCTCCTACAATGAGCAGTTCTTC
TRBJ2-1 many TRBV7-9 NA CASSLGFPGEQFF TGTGCCAGCAGCTTAGGGTTTCCAGGTGAGCAGTTCTTC
TRBJ2-1 many TRBV7-9 NA CASSLRGHEQFF TGTGCCAGCAGCTTACGGGGCCATGAGCAGTTCTTC
TRBJ2-7 NA TRBV28 NA CASIGRGYEQYF TGTGCCAGTATAGGACGGGGATACGAGCAGTACTTC
TRBJ2-2 few TRBV7-8 TRBD2 CASSLVRREGIGELFF TGTGCCAGCAGCTTAGTTCGGCGGGAGGGGATCGGGGAGCTGTTTTTT
TRBJ2-1 many TRBV6-5 NA CASSYSGRPYNEQFF TGTGCCAGCAGTTACTCGGGCCGTCCCTACAATGAGCAGTTCTTC
TRBJ1-2 many TRBV25-1 NA CASRRGNYGYTF TGTGCCAGCAGGAGAGGGAACTATGGCTACACCTTC
TRBJ2-6 few TRBV5-1 NA CASSLATRPQSSGANVLTF TGCGCCAGCAGCTTGGCCACAAGACCACAGAGCTCTGGGGCCAACGTCCTGACTTTC
TRBJ2-2 few TRBV24-1 NA CATRRVDTGELFF TGTGCCACACGACGAGTGGACACCGGGGAGCTGTTTTTT
TRBJ1-2 many TRBV29-1 NA CSAPRTDYGYTF TGCAGCGCTCCCCGGACTGACTATGGCTACACCTTC
TRBJ2-3 many TRBV27 TRBD2 CASSSILAGRASTDTQYF TGTGCCAGCAGTTCGATCCTAGCGGGGCGTGCTAGCACAGATACGCAGTATTTT
TRBJ1-4 NA TRBV18 NA CASSKGNREKLFF TGTGCCAGCTCAAAGGGGAACAGAGAAAAACTGTTTTTT
TRBJ2-7 few TRBV6-2/TRBV6-3 TRBD2 CASSYGLAVHEQYF TGTGCCAGCAGTTACGGACTAGCAGTACACGAGCAGTACTTC
TRBJ2-3 many TRBV12-3/TRBV12-4 TRBD1 CASPDRVIQDTQYF TGTGCCAGCCCCGACAGGGTGATACAAGATACGCAGTATTTT
TRBJ2-1 many TRBV3-1 TRBD2 CASSQVLAGGYNEQFF TGTGCCAGCAGCCAAGTCCTAGCGGGAGGCTACAATGAGCAGTTCTTC
TRBJ1-5 many TRBV4-2 NA CASSQDPDQPQHF TGTGCCAGCAGCCAAGATCCCGATCAGCCCCAGCATTTT
TRBJ1-2 many TRBV10-3 TRBD1 CAITTGDRNYGYTF TGTGCCATCACAACAGGGGACCGTAACTATGGCTACACCTTC
TRBJ1-2 many TRBV29-1 NA CSVPGDGYTF TGCAGCGTTCCTGGGGATGGCTACACCTTC
TRBJ2-1 few TRBV4-3 NA CASSQSHRESSYNEQFF TGCGCCAGCAGCCAATCCCACAGGGAGAGCTCCTACAATGAGCAGTTCTTC
TRBJ2-2 many TRBV29-1 NA CSVAGSNTGELFF TGCAGCGTTGCTGGGTCGAACACCGGGGAGCTGTTTTTT
TRBJ2-3 many TRBV12-3/TRBV12-4 NA CASAKWTAVADTQYF TGTGCCAGCGCAAAGTGGACGGCGGTGGCAGATACGCAGTATTTT
TRBJ2-3 many TRBV7-2 TRBD2 CASSPLTSGRFTDTQYF TGTGCCAGCAGCCCATTGACTAGCGGGAGATTCACAGATACGCAGTATTTT
TRBJ2-1 many TRBV4-3 NA CASSQGFMARSSYNEQFF TGCGCCAGCAGCCAAGGCTTTATGGCCCGGAGCTCCTACAATGAGCAGTTCTTC
TRBJ2-3 many TRBV20-1 NA CSAETTRSGADTQYF TGCAGTGCCGAGACGACTAGGAGTGGAGCAGATACGCAGTATTTT
TRBJ2-7 NA TRBV2 NA CASSAEPSPRTNF TGTGCCAGCAGTGCGGAACCCTCCCCGAGAACCAACTTC
TRBJ2-3 many TRBV5-1 NA CASSSTTDTQYF TGCGCCAGCAGCTCGACCACAGATACGCAGTATTTT
TRBJ2-4 many TRBV12-3/TRBV12-4 NA CATGGNTENIQYF TGTGCCACCGGCGGGAACACCGAAAACATTCAGTACTTC
TRBJ2-1 NA TRBV20-1 NA CSARQFTSTEQFF TGCAGTGCGAGACAGTTTACTAGTACTGAGCAGTTCTTC